This TCR beta chain was identified in a study of T cell responses to AZD1222 COVID-19 vaccine. Sequenced by immunoSEQ multiplex PCR; TCRdb stores in-frame clones only, minus some. The table records 140,000 to 150,000 clones, approximately 94% of them present only once. The V gene lost 4 bases and the J gene lost 6 bases, with 10 bases spanning the gap. The CDR3 is 13 residues long. CDR1 and CDR2 from the germline V gene are SQVTM and ANQGSEA. The chain uses TRBV29-1 and TRBJ1-6; D is ambiguous. The sample here was peripheral blood, taken on day 0 of AZD1222 vaccination. The receptor comes from an adult in good health. The CDR3 is CSVAVSSNSPLHF. The CDR3 nucleotides read TGCAGCGTTGCCGTGTCAAGTAATTCACCCCTCCACTTT.